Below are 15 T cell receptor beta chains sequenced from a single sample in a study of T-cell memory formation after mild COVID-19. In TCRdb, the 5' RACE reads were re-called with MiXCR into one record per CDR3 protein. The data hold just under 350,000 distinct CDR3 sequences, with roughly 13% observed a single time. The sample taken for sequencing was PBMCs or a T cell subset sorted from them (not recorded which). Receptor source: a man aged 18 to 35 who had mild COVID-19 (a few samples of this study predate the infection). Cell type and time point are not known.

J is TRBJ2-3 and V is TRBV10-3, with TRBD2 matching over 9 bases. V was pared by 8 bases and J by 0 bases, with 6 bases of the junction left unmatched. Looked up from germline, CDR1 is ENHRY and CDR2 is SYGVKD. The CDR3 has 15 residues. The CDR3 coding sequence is TGTGCCATCCTAGCGGGGTCGTTTAGCACAGATACGCAGTATTTT. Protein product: CAILAGSFSTDTQYF.

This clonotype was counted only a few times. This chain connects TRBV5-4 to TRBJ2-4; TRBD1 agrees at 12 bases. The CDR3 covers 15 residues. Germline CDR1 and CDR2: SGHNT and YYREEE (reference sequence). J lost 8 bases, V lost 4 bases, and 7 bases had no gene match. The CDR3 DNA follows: TGTGCCAGCAGCACTAAGGGACAGGGGGCGGACATTCAGTACTTC. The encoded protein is CASSTKGQGADIQYF.

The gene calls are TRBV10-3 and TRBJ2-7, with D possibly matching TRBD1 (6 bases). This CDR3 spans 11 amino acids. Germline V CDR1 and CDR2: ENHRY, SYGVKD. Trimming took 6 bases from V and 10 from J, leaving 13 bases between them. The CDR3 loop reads CAISSGTSQYF. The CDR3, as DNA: TGTGCCATCAGCTCCGGGACAAGCCAGTACTTC.

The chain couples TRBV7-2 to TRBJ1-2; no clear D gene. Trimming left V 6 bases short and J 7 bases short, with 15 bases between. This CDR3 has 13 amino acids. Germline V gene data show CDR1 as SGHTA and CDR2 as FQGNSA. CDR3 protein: CASSPTPGPGYTF. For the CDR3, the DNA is TGTGCCAGCAGTCCCACCCCGGGTCCTGGCTACACCTTC. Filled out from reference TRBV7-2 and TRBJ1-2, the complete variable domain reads GAGVSQSPSNKVTEKGKDVELRCDPISGHTALYWYRQSLGQGLEFLIYFQGNSAPDKSGLPSDRFSAERTGGSVSTLTIQRTQQEDSAVYLCASSPTPGPGYTFGSGTRLTVV.

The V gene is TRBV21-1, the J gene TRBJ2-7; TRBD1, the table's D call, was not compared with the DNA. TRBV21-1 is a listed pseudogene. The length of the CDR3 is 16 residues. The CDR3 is CASSKVLGNSSYEQYV. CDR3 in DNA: TGTGCCAGCAGCAAAGTCCTCGGGAATAGCTCCTACGAGCAGTACGTC.

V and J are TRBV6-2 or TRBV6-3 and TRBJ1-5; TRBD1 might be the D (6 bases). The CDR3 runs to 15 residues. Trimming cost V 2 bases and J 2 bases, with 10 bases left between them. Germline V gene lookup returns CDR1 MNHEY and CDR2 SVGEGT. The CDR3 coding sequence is TGTGCCAGCAGTTACGATAGGGGGGGCAATCAGCCCCAGCATTTT. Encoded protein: CASSYDRGGNQPQHF.

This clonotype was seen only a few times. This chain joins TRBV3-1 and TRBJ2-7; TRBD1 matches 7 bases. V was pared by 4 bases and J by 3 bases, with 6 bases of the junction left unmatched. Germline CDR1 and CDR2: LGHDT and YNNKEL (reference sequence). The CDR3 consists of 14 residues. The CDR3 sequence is CASSRTGTDYEQYF. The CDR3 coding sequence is TGTGCCAGCAGCCGAACCGGGACAGACTACGAGCAGTACTTC.

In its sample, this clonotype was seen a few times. CDR3 region: CASPAGPQANTGELFF. CDR3 sequence (DNA): TGTGCCAGCCCAGCGGGACCGCAAGCGAACACCGGGGAGCTGTTTTTT. This chain connects TRBV6-1 to TRBJ2-2; 7 nucleotides agree with TRBD2. V shed 8 bases and J 0 bases; nucleotides not matched to a gene: 9. The CDR3 sequence is 16 residues long. The germline CDR1 and CDR2 sequences are MNHNS and SASEGT.

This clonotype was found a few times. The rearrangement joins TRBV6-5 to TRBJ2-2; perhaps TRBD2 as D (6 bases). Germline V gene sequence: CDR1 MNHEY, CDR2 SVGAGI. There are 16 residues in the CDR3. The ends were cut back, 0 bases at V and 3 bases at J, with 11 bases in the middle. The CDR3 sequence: CASSYSGLYHTGELFF. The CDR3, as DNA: TGTGCCAGCAGTTACTCAGGACTATACCACACCGGGGAGCTGTTTTTT.

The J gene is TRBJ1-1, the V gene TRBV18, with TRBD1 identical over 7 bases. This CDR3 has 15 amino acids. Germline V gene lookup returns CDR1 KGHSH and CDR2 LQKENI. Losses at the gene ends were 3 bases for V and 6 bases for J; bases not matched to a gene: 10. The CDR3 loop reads CASSPRNRGRSEAFF. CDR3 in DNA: TGTGCCAGCTCACCGCGTAACAGGGGTCGGTCTGAAGCTTTCTTT.

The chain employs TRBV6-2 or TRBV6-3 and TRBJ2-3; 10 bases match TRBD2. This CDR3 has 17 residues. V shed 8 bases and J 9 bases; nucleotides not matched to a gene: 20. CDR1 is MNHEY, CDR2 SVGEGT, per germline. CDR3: CASRSRPGRAGGRTQYF. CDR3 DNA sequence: TGTGCCAGCCGATCTAGGCCCGGTCGAGCGGGGGGGCGGACGCAGTATTTT.

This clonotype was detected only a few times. CDR3 protein: CASEDREWSNQPQHF. The CDR3, as DNA: TGCGCCAGCGAAGACAGGGAGTGGAGCAATCAGCCCCAGCATTTT. V is TRBV23-1 and J is TRBJ1-5, with 7 bases aligning to TRBD1. TRBV23-1 counts as an open reading frame of uncertain function. The V segment lost 8 bases and the J segment 1 base; nucleotides outside the gene matches: 8. CDR3 size: 15 residues.

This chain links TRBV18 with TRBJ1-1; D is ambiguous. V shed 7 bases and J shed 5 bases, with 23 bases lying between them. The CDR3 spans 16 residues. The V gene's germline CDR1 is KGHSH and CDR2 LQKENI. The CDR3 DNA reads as TGTGCCAGCTTGAACGTTCCCGTTATCCGGGAAACTGAAGCTTTCTTT. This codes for CASLNVPVIRETEAFF. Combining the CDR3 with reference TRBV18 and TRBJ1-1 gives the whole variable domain NAGVMQNPRHLVRRRGQEARLRCSPMKGHSHVYWYRQLPEEGLKFMVYLQKENIIDESGMPKERFSAEFPKEGPSILRIQQVVRGDSAAYFCASLNVPVIRETEAFFGQGTRLTVV.

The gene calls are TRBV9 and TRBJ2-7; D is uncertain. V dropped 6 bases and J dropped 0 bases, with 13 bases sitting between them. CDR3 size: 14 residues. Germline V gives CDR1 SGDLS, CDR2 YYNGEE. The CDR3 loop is CASTSDTFSYEQYV. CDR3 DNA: TGTGCCAGCACCTCTGACACTTTCTCCTACGAGCAGTACGTC.

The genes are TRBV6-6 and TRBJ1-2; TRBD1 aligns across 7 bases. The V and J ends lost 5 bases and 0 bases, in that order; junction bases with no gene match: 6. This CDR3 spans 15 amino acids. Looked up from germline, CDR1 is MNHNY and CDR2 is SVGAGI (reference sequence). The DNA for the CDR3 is TGTGCCAGCAGTCAACCCGGGACAGCTAACTATGGCTACACCTTC. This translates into CASSQPGTANYGYTF.